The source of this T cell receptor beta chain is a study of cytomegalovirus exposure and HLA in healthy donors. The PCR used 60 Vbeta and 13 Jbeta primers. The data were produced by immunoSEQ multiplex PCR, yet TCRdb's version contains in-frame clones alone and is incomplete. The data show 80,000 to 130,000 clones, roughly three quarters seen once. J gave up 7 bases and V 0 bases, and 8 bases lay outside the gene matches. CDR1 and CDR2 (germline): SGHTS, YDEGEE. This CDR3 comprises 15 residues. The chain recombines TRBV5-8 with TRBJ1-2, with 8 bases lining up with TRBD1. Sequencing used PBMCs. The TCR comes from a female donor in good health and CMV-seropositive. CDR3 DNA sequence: TGTGCCAGCAGCTTGGAGGCAGGGGGCGCCTCTGGCTACACCTTC. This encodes CASSLEAGGASGYTF. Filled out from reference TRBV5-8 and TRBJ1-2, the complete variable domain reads EAGVTQSPTHLIKTRGQQATLRCSPISGHTSVYWYQQALGLGLQFLLWYDEGEERNRGNFPPRFSGRQFPNYSSELNVNALELEDSALYLCASSLEAGGASGYTFGSGTRLTVV.